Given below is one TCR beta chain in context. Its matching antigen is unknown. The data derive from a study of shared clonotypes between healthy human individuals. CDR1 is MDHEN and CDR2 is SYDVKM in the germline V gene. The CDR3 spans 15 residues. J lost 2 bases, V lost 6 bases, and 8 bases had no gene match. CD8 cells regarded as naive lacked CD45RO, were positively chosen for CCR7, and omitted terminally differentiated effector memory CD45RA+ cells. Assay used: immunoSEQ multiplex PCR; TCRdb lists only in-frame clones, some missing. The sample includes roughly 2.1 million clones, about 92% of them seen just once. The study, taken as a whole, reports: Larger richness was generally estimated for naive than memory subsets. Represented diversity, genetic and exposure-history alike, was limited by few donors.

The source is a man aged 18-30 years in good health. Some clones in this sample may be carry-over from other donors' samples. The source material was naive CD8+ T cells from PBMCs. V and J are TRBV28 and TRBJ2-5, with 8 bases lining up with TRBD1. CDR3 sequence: CASRYDRGPQETQYF. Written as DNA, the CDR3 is TGTGCCAGCAGATACGACAGGGGCCCACAAGAGACCCAGTACTTC.